This is a list of T cell receptor beta chains from one sample in a study of cytomegalovirus exposure and HLA in healthy donors. Generated by immunoSEQ multiplex PCR, the TCRdb table keeps only in-frame clones and is missing some. The repertoire has 75,000 to 90,000 clones, about 77% of them found once; the top ten carry roughly 4.2%. Sequenced sample: PBMCs. The receptors derive from a man in his sixties in good health and CMV-seronegative. The CDR3 runs from the conserved cysteine through the conserved F or W. Fields, in order: CDR3 DNA, CDR3 protein, J gene, D gene, clone size, V gene. The D gene is left open where the match is weak. Clone size is stated in some rows and not others, as once, few, many or a class when expanded.

DNA: TGTGCCAGCAGTGAAGTGGCAGGAATTGAGTACGAGCAGTACTTC; CDR3: CASSEVAGIEYEQYF; J: TRBJ2-7; D: .; size: .; V: TRBV2
DNA: TGTGCCAGCACTTACTCGGGGGCCAGGACCGGGGAGCTGTTTTTT; CDR3: CASTYSGARTGELFF; J: TRBJ2-2; D: .; size: .; V: TRBV6-5
DNA: TGTGCCAGTAGTACCGGGACAGGGTCGAGCAATCAGCCCCAGCATTTT; CDR3: CASSTGTGSSNQPQHF; J: TRBJ1-5; D: TRBD1; size: .; V: TRBV19
DNA: TGTGCCTGGACCGGAGGGGGGGACACCATATATTTT; CDR3: CAWTGGGDTIYF; J: TRBJ1-3; D: .; size: .; V: TRBV30
DNA: TGTGCCAGTAGTAGCAGGGGGGCACATGGCTACACCTTC; CDR3: CASSSRGAHGYTF; J: TRBJ1-2; D: TRBD1; size: .; V: TRBV19
DNA: TGTGCCAGCAGCGTAGCTCCAGGTCTCATCCCAGATACGCAGTATTTT; CDR3: CASSVAPGLIPDTQYF; J: TRBJ2-3; D: .; size: .; V: TRBV9
DNA: TGTGCCTGGATCCGTGGGACAGGGAAGATCCACACCTTC; CDR3: CAWIRGTGKIHTF; J: TRBJ1-2; D: TRBD1; size: .; V: TRBV30
DNA: TGTGCCAGCAGTTTCGGGATTCATCAGCCCCAGCATTTT; CDR3: CASSFGIHQPQHF; J: TRBJ1-5; D: .; size: .; V: TRBV6-5
DNA: TGTTCCAGCAGCTTTCGAGAGACAGGGGACTACAATGAGCAGTTCTTC; CDR3: CSSSFRETGDYNEQFF; J: TRBJ2-1; D: TRBD1; size: .; V: TRBV7-9
DNA: TGTGCCAGCAGCTTGCAGGGAACCGGGGAGCTGTTTTTT; CDR3: CASSLQGTGELFF; J: TRBJ2-2; D: .; size: .; V: TRBV13
DNA: TGTGCCAGCAGTTATAACAGGGACTCCTACGAGCAGTACTTC; CDR3: CASSYNRDSYEQYF; J: TRBJ2-7; D: .; size: .; V: TRBV6-5
DNA: TGTGCCAGCAACGGGGGGGGAGCGGGCACCGGGGAGCTGTTTTTT; CDR3: CASNGGGAGTGELFF; J: TRBJ2-2; D: TRBD2; size: .; V: TRBV7-8
DNA: TGCAGCGTTGAAGGCTGGGACAGGAACACTGAAGCTTTCTTT; CDR3: CSVEGWDRNTEAFF; J: TRBJ1-1; D: TRBD1; size: .; V: TRBV29-1
DNA: TGTGCCAGCAGCGTCCGCGGGGGGGAATACAATGAGCAGTTCTTC; CDR3: CASSVRGGEYNEQFF; J: TRBJ2-1; D: TRBD2; size: once; V: TRBV9
DNA: TGTGCCAGCAGCGTAGGTGTCCCTAGCACAGATACGCAGTATTTT; CDR3: CASSVGVPSTDTQYF; J: TRBJ2-3; D: .; size: .; V: TRBV9
DNA: TGCAGCGCCCTAGGGGGTCCTTCCCTCTACAATGAGCAGTTCTTC; CDR3: CSALGGPSLYNEQFF; J: TRBJ2-1; D: .; size: .; V: TRBV29-1
DNA: TGTGCCACCAGCACCCCCCCGGGGTGGTCTAATGAAAAACTGTTTTTT; CDR3: CATSTPPGWSNEKLFF; J: TRBJ1-4; D: .; size: .; V: TRBV15